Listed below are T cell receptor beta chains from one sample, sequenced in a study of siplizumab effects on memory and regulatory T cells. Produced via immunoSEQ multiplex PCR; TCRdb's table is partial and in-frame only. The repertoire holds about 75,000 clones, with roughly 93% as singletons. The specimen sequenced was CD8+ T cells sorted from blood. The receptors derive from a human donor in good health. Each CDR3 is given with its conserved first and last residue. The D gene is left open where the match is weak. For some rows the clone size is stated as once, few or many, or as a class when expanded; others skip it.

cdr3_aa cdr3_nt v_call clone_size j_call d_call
CASTPDGFDEQYF TGTGCCAGCACCCCGGACGGATTCGACGAGCAGTACTTC TRBV5-4 . TRBJ2-7 .
CAISASACIQSRANVLTF TGTGCCATCAGTGCTAGTGCCTGTATACAAAGTCGGGCCAACGTCCTGACTTTC TRBV10-3 . TRBJ2-6 .
CSARKTTEQYF TGCAGTGCTCGGAAGACTACGGAGCAGTACTTC TRBV20-1 . TRBJ2-5 .
CASRGGFSTDTQYF TGTGCCAGTAGAGGGGGTTTTAGCACAGATACGCAGTATTTT TRBV27 once TRBJ2-3 .
CATSIPNRGGGEAFF TGTGCCACCAGCATCCCCAACAGGGGCGGGGGTGAAGCTTTCTTT TRBV15 . TRBJ1-1 TRBD1
CASSDGDTQYF TGTGCCAGCAGTGATGGGGATACGCAGTATTTT TRBV25-1 . TRBJ2-3 .
CASGPWSGELFF TGTGCTAGTGGTCCTTGGTCCGGGGAGCTGTTTTTT TRBV12-5 few TRBJ2-2 .
CASSLDAAQSFGYTF TGTGCCAGCAGCTTGGATGCAGCACAGTCCTTCGGCTACACCTTC TRBV5-5 . TRBJ1-2 .
CASSQEGSAGEQYF TGCGCCAGCAGCCAAGAGGGGTCAGCGGGAGAGCAGTACTTC TRBV4-1 . TRBJ2-7 TRBD2
CASSFVAWLDHQPQHF TGTGCCAGCAGCTTTGTTGCTTGGCTGGACCATCAGCCCCAGCATTTT TRBV7-9 . TRBJ1-5 .
CASSLTGLNTGELFF TGTGCCAGTAGTTTAACCGGGCTAAACACCGGGGAGCTGTTTTTT TRBV19 . TRBJ2-2 .
CASSPDRGRSPLHF TGTGCCAGCAGCCCCGACAGGGGGCGTTCACCCCTCCACTTT TRBV5-4 . TRBJ1-6 TRBD1
CAIRGGNEEKLFF TGTGCCATCAGGGGGGGTAACGAAGAAAAACTGTTTTTT TRBV10-3 . TRBJ1-4 .
CASSQERGGRPPSTDTQYF TGCGCCAGCAGCCAAGAGCGGGGGGGCCGTCCACCTAGCACAGATACGCAGTATTTT TRBV4-3 . TRBJ2-3 TRBD2
CASSPRLAAYEQYF TGTGCCAGCAGCCCCCGACTAGCGGCCTACGAGCAGTACTTC TRBV13 . TRBJ2-7 TRBD2
CASSEPGTGYEQYF TGTGCCAGCAGTGAGCCAGGGACAGGCTACGAGCAGTACTTC TRBV6-1 few TRBJ2-7 TRBD1
CASSSENFNYGYTF TGTGCCAGCAGCTCCGAGAACTTCAACTATGGCTACACCTTC TRBV9 . TRBJ1-2 .
CSAPPAQHF TGCAGTGCCCCCCCGGCCCAGCATTTT TRBV20-1 . TRBJ1-5 .
CASSTSGEAGNEQFF TGTGCCAGCAGCACCTCAGGGGAAGCGGGGAATGAGCAGTTCTTC TRBV21-1 . TRBJ2-1 .
CASSFSPDTQYF TGTGCCAGCAGCTTTTCCCCAGATACGCAGTATTTT TRBV5-4 . TRBJ2-3 .
CASSLSPPGLWGEAFF TGTGCCAGCAGTTTATCGCCCCCGGGGCTCTGGGGTGAAGCTTTCTTT TRBV27 once TRBJ1-1 .
CASSELGRNSPLHF TGTGCCAGCAGTGAGCTTGGGAGGAATTCACCCCTCCACTTT TRBV6-1 . TRBJ1-6 .
CASTGALGNEQFF TGTGCCAGCACAGGGGCCTTGGGCAATGAGCAGTTCTTC TRBV2 . TRBJ2-1 .
CASSVDYNEQFF TGTGCCAGCAGCGTAGACTACAATGAGCAGTTCTTC TRBV9 . TRBJ2-1 .
CANAAGGSSYNEQFF TGTGCCAACGCCGCGGGGGGAAGCTCCTACAATGAGCAGTTCTTC TRBV27 . TRBJ2-1 TRBD2
CASSPTGFGNTIYF TGTGCCAGCAGCCCTACAGGGTTTGGAAACACCATATATTTT TRBV6-1 . TRBJ1-3 .
CASSIGDRGNSPLHF TGTGCCAGTAGTATAGGGGACAGGGGTAATTCACCCCTCCACTTT TRBV19 few TRBJ1-6 TRBD1
CASSLFRTDTQYF TGTGCCAGCAGCTTATTCCGCACAGATACGCAGTATTTT TRBV11-1 . TRBJ2-3 .
CASSPGTGGEAFF TGTGCCAGCAGCCCCGGGACAGGGGGCGAGGCTTTCTTT TRBV5-3 . TRBJ1-1 TRBD1
CASSLGGQWNEQFF TGTGCCAGCAGCCTAGGGGGACAGTGGAATGAGCAGTTCTTC TRBV11-2 . TRBJ2-1 TRBD1
CASSYGRNEQFF TGTGCCAGCAGTTACGGCAGGAATGAGCAGTTCTTC TRBV6-5 . TRBJ2-1 .
CASGLDKELNTGELFF TGTGCTAGTGGTTTGGATAAGGAGCTGAACACCGGGGAGCTGTTTTTT TRBV12-5 . TRBJ2-2 .
CASGLGHHDIDEQFF TGTGCTAGTGGTTTGGGACACCACGACATCGATGAGCAGTTCTTC TRBV12-5 . TRBJ2-1 .
CASSGSGGLDTQYF TGTGCCAGCAGTGGTAGCGGGGGGTTAGATACGCAGTATTTT TRBV9 . TRBJ2-3 TRBD2
CASSPGQGSYSPLHF TGTGCCAGCAGCCCTGGACAGGGATCTTATTCACCCCTCCACTTT TRBV6-5 few TRBJ1-6 TRBD1
CASSQDKTVNYGYTF TGCGCCAGCAGCCAAGATAAGACAGTTAACTATGGCTACACCTTC TRBV4-1 . TRBJ1-2 .